This TCR beta chain originates from a study of CD8 T cells in Susac syndrome. As concerns this clonotype: Its target is not known.

Peripheral blood CD8+ and CD4+ T cells were profiled by TCR beta sequencing. TEMRA cells were enriched by FACS, while CD8+ and CD4+ T cells were obtained through a negative isolation that was performed magnetically. Reverse transcription used roughly 0.5 to 1 ug RNA and random hexamers. The method of amplification for TCR beta CDR3 was immunoSEQ multiplex PCR, covering 54 Vbeta and 13 Jbeta. Via MiXCR, TCRdb re-called the immunoSEQ multiplex PCR reads, giving one row per CDR3 protein. The sample carries about 250,000 distinct CDR3 sequences, around 93% recorded once. In germline, CDR1 is SNHLY, CDR2 FYNNEI. The CDR3 covers 13 residues. Trimming stripped 8 bases from V and 2 bases from J, with 10 bases between. Study findings and constraints: As the study acknowledged, the number of individuals who were part of its TCR sequencing and HLA analysis was relatively small.

The chain links TRBV2 to TRBJ1-5; D perhaps matches TRBD1 (6 bases). The receptor's source is a human donor with multiple sclerosis. The sample consisted of CD4+ T cells from PBMCs. CDR3 DNA sequence: TGTGCCAGCCTAAGGACAGGCAATCAGCCCCAGCATTTT. It encodes CASLRTGNQPQHF.